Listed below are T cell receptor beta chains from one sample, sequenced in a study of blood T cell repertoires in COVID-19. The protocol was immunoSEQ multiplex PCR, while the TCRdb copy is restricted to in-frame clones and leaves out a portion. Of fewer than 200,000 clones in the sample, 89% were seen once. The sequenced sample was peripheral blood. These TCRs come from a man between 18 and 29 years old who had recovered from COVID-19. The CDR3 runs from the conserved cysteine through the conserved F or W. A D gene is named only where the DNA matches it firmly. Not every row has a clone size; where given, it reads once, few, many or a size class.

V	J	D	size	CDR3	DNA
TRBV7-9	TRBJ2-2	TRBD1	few	CASSYRTGDTRNTGELFF	TGTGCCAGCAGCTATCGGACAGGGGACACTCGGAACACCGGGGAGCTGTTTTTT
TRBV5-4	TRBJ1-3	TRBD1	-	CASSAGTGSGNTIYF	TGTGCCAGCAGCGCGGGGACAGGGAGCGGAAACACCATATATTTT
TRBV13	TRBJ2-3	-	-	CASSPLMRGTDTQYF	TGTGCCAGCAGCCCCCTGATGAGAGGGACAGATACGCAGTATTTT
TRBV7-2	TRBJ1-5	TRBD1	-	CASSLRDSLNQPQHF	TGTGCCAGCAGCTTGCGGGACAGCCTCAATCAGCCCCAGCATTTT
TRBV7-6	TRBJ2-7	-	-	CASSRGGGSYEQYF	TGTGCCAGCTCTAGGGGGGGCGGCTCCTACGAGCAGTACTTC
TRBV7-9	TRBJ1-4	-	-	CASSLQENEKLFF	TGTGCCAGCAGCCTACAGGAAAATGAAAAACTGTTTTTT
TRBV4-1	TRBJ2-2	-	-	CASSQDWPGELFF	TGCGCCAGCAGCCAAGACTGGCCCGGGGAGCTGTTTTTT
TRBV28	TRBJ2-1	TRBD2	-	CASSLTGGPSYNEQFF	TGTGCCAGCAGTTTAACGGGAGGGCCCTCCTACAATGAGCAGTTCTTC
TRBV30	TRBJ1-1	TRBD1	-	CAWSLGGITEAFF	TGTGCCTGGAGTCTAGGGGGCATCACTGAAGCTTTCTTT
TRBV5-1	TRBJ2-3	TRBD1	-	CASSSGQGGLTDTQYF	TGCGCCAGCAGCTCGGGACAGGGGGGCCTAACAGATACGCAGTATTTT
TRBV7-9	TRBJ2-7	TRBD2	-	CASSSSREREKYEQYF	TGTGCCAGCAGCTCCTCTCGGGAGCGGGAGAAATACGAGCAGTACTTC
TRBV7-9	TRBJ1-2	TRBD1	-	CASSFGQGADGYTF	TGTGCCAGCAGCTTTGGTCAGGGGGCCGATGGCTACACCTTC
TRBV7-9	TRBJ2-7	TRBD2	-	CASSLFLAAVSYEQYF	TGTGCCAGCAGCTTATTCCTAGCGGCTGTCTCCTACGAGCAGTACTTC
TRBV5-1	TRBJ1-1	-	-	CASSLRLNTEAFF	TGCGCCAGCAGCTTGCGGTTGAACACTGAAGCTTTCTTT
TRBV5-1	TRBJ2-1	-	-	CASSLGLQVEQFF	TGCGCCAGCAGCTTGGGTTTGCAGGTGGAGCAGTTCTTC
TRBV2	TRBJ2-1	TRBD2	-	CASSQGLAGVNEQFF	TGTGCCAGCAGTCAAGGGCTAGCGGGAGTTAATGAGCAGTTCTTC
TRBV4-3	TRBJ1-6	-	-	CASSQSNVLLGISPLHF	TGCGCCAGCAGCCAAAGCAACGTTCTGCTAGGTATTTCACCCCTCCACTTT
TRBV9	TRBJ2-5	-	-	CASSVAPLDQETQYF	TGTGCCAGCAGCGTAGCTCCCCTAGACCAAGAGACCCAGTACTTC
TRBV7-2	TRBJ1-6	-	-	CASSLAGQYNSPLHF	TGTGCCAGCAGCTTAGCCGGACAGTATAATTCACCCCTCCACTTT
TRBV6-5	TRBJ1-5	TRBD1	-	CASRILQGTNQPQHF	TGTGCCAGCAGGATACTACAGGGGACTAATCAGCCCCAGCATTTT
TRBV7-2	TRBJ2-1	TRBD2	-	CASSSTSGPYNEQFF	TGTGCCAGCAGCTCTACTAGCGGGCCCTACAATGAGCAGTTCTTC
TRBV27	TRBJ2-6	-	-	CASSLSAGGYSGANVLTF	TGTGCCAGCAGTTTGTCCGCAGGGGGGTACTCTGGGGCCAACGTCCTGACTTTC
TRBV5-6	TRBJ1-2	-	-	CASSTTGPNYGYTF	TGTGCCAGCAGCACGACAGGTCCGAACTATGGCTACACCTTC
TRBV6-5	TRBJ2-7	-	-	CASSPASYEQYF	TGTGCCAGCAGTCCCGCCAGCTACGAGCAGTACTTC
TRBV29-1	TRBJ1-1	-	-	CSVAPLLNTEAFF	TGCAGCGTTGCTCCCTTATTGAACACTGAAGCTTTCTTT
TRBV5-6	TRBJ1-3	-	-	CASSFQQARNTIYF	TGTGCCAGCAGCTTTCAACAGGCTCGAAACACCATATATTTT
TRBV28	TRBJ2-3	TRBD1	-	CASSLTGTGVTDTQYF	TGTGCCAGCAGTTTAACCGGGACAGGGGTCACAGATACGCAGTATTTT
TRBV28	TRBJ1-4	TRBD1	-	CASRRTGVNEKLFF	TGTGCCAGCAGGCGGACAGGCGTAAATGAAAAACTGTTTTTT
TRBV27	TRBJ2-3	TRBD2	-	CASSSTSGSGADTQYF	TGTGCCAGCAGTTCGACTAGCGGGAGCGGTGCAGATACGCAGTATTTT
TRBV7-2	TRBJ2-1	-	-	CASSFAGNEQFF	TGTGCCAGCAGCTTCGCGGGGAATGAGCAGTTCTTC
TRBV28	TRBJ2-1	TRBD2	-	CASSSPSGRTYNEQFF	TGTGCCAGCAGTTCGCCTAGCGGACGTACCTACAATGAGCAGTTCTTC
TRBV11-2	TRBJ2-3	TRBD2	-	CASSFTWTSGNTDTQYF	TGTGCCAGCAGTTTTACTTGGACTAGCGGGAACACAGATACGCAGTATTTT
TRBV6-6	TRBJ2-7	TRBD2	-	CASRNLAGSYEQYF	TGTGCCAGCAGGAATCTAGCGGGATCCTACGAGCAGTACTTC
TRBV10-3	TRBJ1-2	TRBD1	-	CAISDPAGTGSGYTF	TGTGCCATCAGTGACCCTGCCGGGACAGGGAGCGGCTACACCTTC
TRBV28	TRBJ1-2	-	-	CASSVFGTLRAYGYTF	TGTGCCAGCAGTGTGTTCGGGACTCTCAGGGCCTATGGCTACACCTTC
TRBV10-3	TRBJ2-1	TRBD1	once	CAISFDRGKYNEQFF	TGTGCCATCAGCTTTGACAGGGGGAAGTATAATGAGCAGTTCTTC
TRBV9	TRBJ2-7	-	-	CASSVSQGLFYEQYF	TGTGCCAGCAGCGTATCCCAAGGACTATTTTACGAGCAGTACTTC